Listed below are T cell receptor beta chains from one sample, sequenced in a study of response to subunit inactivated influenza vaccine. TCRdb independently ran MiXCR on the RT-PCR reads; one entry per CDR3 protein. Of some 570,000 distinct CDR3 sequences in the sample, about 11% were seen once. These same data were also listed under a study on T cells expressing NK-cell markers.

Sequencing was performed on PBMCs from blood, taken on the day of vaccination. The receptors were gathered from a man aged 50 to 59 who received an inactivated influenza vaccine. Each CDR3 is given with its conserved first and last residue. A D gene is named only where the DNA matches it firmly. The size entry is marked missing in some rows and otherwise reads once, few, many or a size class.

d_call clone_size j_call v_call cdr3_aa cdr3_nt
. . TRBJ2-7 TRBV30 CAWSGTRAAQYF TGTGCCTGGAGTGGGACGAGGGCCGCGCAGTACTTC
TRBD2 . TRBJ2-7 TRBV3-1 CASSPFSGGYEQYF TGTGCCAGCAGCCCTTTTAGCGGGGGGTACGAGCAGTACTTC
. . TRBJ2-1 TRBV5-6 CASAGGQNYNEQFF TGTGCCAGCGCCGGGGGACAGAACTACAATGAGCAGTTCTTC
. . TRBJ1-5 TRBV5-1 CASTYRRQPQHF TGCGCCAGCACCTACCGCAGACAGCCCCAGCATTTT
TRBD2 few TRBJ2-2 TRBV5-1 CASSSTSGGTAGELFF TGCGCCAGCAGCTCGACTAGCGGGGGGACGGCCGGGGAGCTGTTTTTT
TRBD1 few TRBJ2-7 TRBV20-1 CSARAQQGASYEQYF TGCAGTGCTAGAGCCCAACAGGGGGCGTCCTACGAGCAGTACTTC
. . TRBJ1-4 TRBV28 CASSLLSSGQDGKLFF TGTGCCAGCAGTTTACTGAGCTCTGGGCAAGACGGAAAACTGTTTTTT
. many TRBJ2-1 TRBV12-3/TRBV12-4 CASSPPGRLLHNEQFF TGTGCCAGCAGTCCACCGGGACGGCTCCTCCACAATGAGCAGTTCTTC
. . TRBJ2-7 TRBV12-3/TRBV12-4 CASSHPTASGHEQYF TGTGCCAGCAGTCACCCGACAGCCTCCGGACATGAGCAGTACTTC
. many TRBJ2-3 TRBV5-1 CASSLPSTDTQYF TGTGCCAGCAGCCTACCTAGCACAGATACGCAGTATTTT
. many TRBJ2-5 TRBV12-3/TRBV12-4 CASSFLETQYF TGTGCCAGCAGTTTTCTGGAGACCCAGTACTTC
. . TRBJ2-1 TRBV6-4 CASHGTFEQFF TGTGCCAGCCATGGGACTTTTGAGCAGTTCTTC
. . TRBJ1-5 TRBV7-2 CASSARQSNQPQHF TGTGCCAGCAGCGCGAGACAGAGCAATCAGCCCCAGCATTTT
. . TRBJ2-7 TRBV7-2 CASSTRAGNSEQYF TGTGCCAGCAGCACCCGGGCCGGGAATTCCGAGCAGTACTTC
. many TRBJ2-7 TRBV10-3 CAIRPGHNSYEQYF TGTGCCATCAGACCGGGACATAACTCCTACGAGCAGTACTTC
. many TRBJ1-2 TRBV5-5 CASSLSLGIHYGYTF TGTGCCAGCAGCTTGTCCCTGGGTATTCACTATGGCTACACCTTC
. few TRBJ2-3 TRBV28 CASRPGEVGNSDTQYF TGTGCCAGCAGACCGGGGGAGGTCGGGAATTCGGATACGCAGTATTTT
TRBD1 few TRBJ1-2 TRBV7-2 CASSSGQGQGYTF TGTGCCAGCAGCTCAGGACAGGGCCAGGGCTACACCTTC
. . TRBJ2-7 TRBV9 CASSVVGDAYEQYF TGTGCCAGCAGCGTAGTGGGGGACGCCTACGAGCAGTACTTC
. once TRBJ2-3 TRBV6-5 CASSYRSGRTDTQYF TGTGCCAGCAGTTACAGGAGCGGGCGCACAGATACGCAGTATTTT
TRBD2 few TRBJ2-3 TRBV11-2 CASSHRTSDTDTQYF TGTGCCAGCAGCCACAGGACTAGCGACACAGATACGCAGTATTTT
. . TRBJ2-5 TRBV7-2 CASSLASQEETQYF TGTGCCAGCAGCTTAGCTAGTCAGGAAGAGACCCAGTACTTC
. . TRBJ2-1 TRBV28 CASSLWSSSYNEQFF TGTGCCAGCAGTTTGTGGAGTAGCTCCTACAATGAGCAGTTCTTC
. few TRBJ2-3 TRBV19 CASSRARVADTQYF TGTGCCAGTAGTAGGGCCCGAGTCGCAGATACGCAGTATTTT
. few TRBJ1-2 TRBV7-9 CASSLGTATHGYTF TGTGCCAGCAGCTTAGGGACAGCGACCCATGGCTACACCTTC
TRBD2 few TRBJ2-2 TRBV6-2/TRBV6-3 CASSYSSGRVNTGELFF TGTGCCAGCAGTTACTCTAGCGGGAGGGTAAACACCGGGGAGCTGTTTTTT
. few TRBJ1-1 TRBV29-1 CSVEEGGDTEAFF TGCAGCGTTGAGGAGGGTGGCGACACTGAAGCTTTCTTT
. many TRBJ1-5 TRBV12-3/TRBV12-4 CASSLDSNSNQPQHF TGCGCCAGCAGCTTGGACAGTAATAGCAATCAGCCCCAGCATTTT
TRBD2 . TRBJ2-1 TRBV7-9 CASSLGGRPYNEQFF TGTGCCAGCAGCTTAGGCGGGAGACCCTACAATGAGCAGTTCTTC
. . TRBJ1-2 TRBV9 CASSGPGDGYNYGYTF TGTGCCAGCAGCGGCCCCGGAGACGGTTACAACTATGGCTACACCTTC
. many TRBJ2-2 TRBV14 CASSQDMGSTGELFF TGTGCCAGCAGCCAAGATATGGGATCCACCGGGGAGCTGTTTTTT
. . TRBJ2-3 TRBV28 CAMGPGLQCHDTQYF TGTGCCATGGGCCCCGGGCTGCAATGCCATGATACGCAGTATTTT
TRBD2 few TRBJ2-1 TRBV20-1 CSASRTSGKSYNEQFF TGCAGTGCTAGTCGGACTAGCGGGAAATCCTACAATGAGCAGTTCTTC
TRBD1 few TRBJ1-1 TRBV24-1 CATSSGQGNTEAFF TGTGCCACCAGCTCGGGACAGGGGAACACTGAAGCTTTCTTT
TRBD2 . TRBJ2-3 TRBV29-1 CSVARGSRIAGGTTDTQYF TGCAGCGTTGCGAGAGGGAGCCGAATTGCGGGAGGCACCACAGATACGCAGTATTTT
. many TRBJ2-7 TRBV18 CASSPMNYEQYF TGTGCCAGCTCACCAATGAACTACGAGCAGTACTTC
. few TRBJ2-2 TRBV5-1 CASSPTNGMNTGELFF TGCGCCAGCAGCCCGACGAACGGGATGAACACCGGGGAGCTGTTTTTT
TRBD2 . TRBJ2-7 TRBV27 CASSLAGGEYEQYF TGTGCCAGCAGTTTGGCGGGAGGAGAGTACGAGCAGTACTTC
. few TRBJ1-2 TRBV5-1 CASSLTLANYGYTF TGCGCCAGCAGCTTAACTTTAGCTAACTATGGCTACACCTTC
. . TRBJ2-6 TRBV12-3/TRBV12-4 CASSFRRGAGANVLTF TGTGCCAGCAGTTTCAGAAGGGGGGCCGGGGCCAACGTCCTGACTTTC
. . TRBJ1-1 TRBV3-1 CASSQGAGALGTEAFF TGTGCCAGCAGCCAAGGGGCGGGGGCGTTAGGCACTGAAGCTTTCTTT
. few TRBJ2-3 TRBV5-1 CASSLMGLTDTQYF TGCGCCAGCAGCTTGATGGGGCTCACAGATACGCAGTATTTT
TRBD1 few TRBJ2-2 TRBV7-8 CASSTGQGPTGELFF TGTGCCAGCAGCACGGGACAGGGGCCCACCGGGGAGCTGTTTTTT
TRBD1 . TRBJ2-6 TRBV11-2 CASRHPYRGSLSGANVLTF TGTGCCAGCAGACATCCTTACAGGGGCTCTCTCTCGGGGGCCAACGTCCTGACTTTC
. many TRBJ2-3 TRBV7-9 CASSLDAGADTQYF TGTGCCAGCAGTTTGGATGCGGGCGCAGATACGCAGTATTTT
. . TRBJ1-2 TRBV12-3/TRBV12-4 CASSLPGTGHYGYTF TGTGCCAGCAGCCTCCCGGGGACGGGACACTATGGCTACACCTTC
. . TRBJ2-2 TRBV7-2 CASSLASGANTGELFF TGTGCCAGCAGCTTAGCTTCGGGGGCGAACACCGGGGAGCTGTTTTTT
. few TRBJ2-3 TRBV7-9 CASSLSGGPTDTQYF TGTGCCAGCAGCCTATCTGGGGGTCCCACAGATACGCAGTATTTT
TRBD2 few TRBJ2-3 TRBV28 CASSINSGRTDTQYF TGTGCCAGCAGTATCAATAGCGGGAGAACAGATACGCAGTATTTT